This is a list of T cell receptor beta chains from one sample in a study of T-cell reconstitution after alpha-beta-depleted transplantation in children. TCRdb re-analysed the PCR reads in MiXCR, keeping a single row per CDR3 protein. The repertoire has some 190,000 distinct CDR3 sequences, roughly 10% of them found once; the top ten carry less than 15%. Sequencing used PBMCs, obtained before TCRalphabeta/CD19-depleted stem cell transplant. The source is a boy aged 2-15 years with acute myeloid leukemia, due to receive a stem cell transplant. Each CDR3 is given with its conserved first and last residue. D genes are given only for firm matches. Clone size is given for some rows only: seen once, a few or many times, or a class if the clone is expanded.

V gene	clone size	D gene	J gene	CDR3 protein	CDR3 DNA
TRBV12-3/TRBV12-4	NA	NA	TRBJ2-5	CATSFAGGLQETQYF	TGTGCCACCAGTTTTGCTGGGGGTCTCCAAGAGACCCAGTACTTC
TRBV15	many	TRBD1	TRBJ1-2	CATSSPRDRGHGYTF	TGTGCCACCAGCAGCCCCCGGGACAGGGGGCATGGCTACACCTTC
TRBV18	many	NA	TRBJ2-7	CASSPIGQVLRYEQYF	TGTGCCAGCTCACCAATAGGCCAAGTACTTCGCTACGAGCAGTACTTC
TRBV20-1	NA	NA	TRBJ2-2	CSASGLSSTGELFF	TGCAGTGCCTCCGGTTTGAGTAGCACCGGGGAGCTGTTTTTT
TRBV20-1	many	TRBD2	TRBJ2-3	CSARRLAGVGDTQYF	TGCAGTGCTAGGCGACTAGCGGGAGTGGGGGATACGCAGTATTTT
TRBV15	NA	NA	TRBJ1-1	CATQAGKYTEAFF	TGTGCCACGCAGGCCGGGAAGTACACCGAAGCTTTCTTT
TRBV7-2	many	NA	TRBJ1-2	CASSKPGGGYTF	TGTGCCAGCAGCAAGCCGGGTGGGGGCTACACCTTC
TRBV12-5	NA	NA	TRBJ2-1	CASGLVLGGDYNEQFF	TGTGCTAGTGGTTTGGTACTAGGGGGGGACTACAATGAGCAGTTCTTC
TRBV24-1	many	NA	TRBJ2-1	CATSGYRAIDEQFF	TGTGCCACCAGTGGGTACAGGGCGATCGATGAGCAGTTCTTC
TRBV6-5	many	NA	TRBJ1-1	CASSYSTGKGNTEAFF	TGTGCCAGCAGTTACTCGACGGGCAAGGGGAACACTGAAGCTTTCTTT
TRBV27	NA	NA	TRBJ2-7	CASSLKGPFEQYF	TGTGCCAGCAGTCTAAAGGGCCCCTTCGAGCAGTACTTC
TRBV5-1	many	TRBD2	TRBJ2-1	CASSLDSGGSSYNEQFF	TGCGCCAGCAGCTTGGATAGCGGGGGGAGCTCCTACAATGAGCAGTTCTTC
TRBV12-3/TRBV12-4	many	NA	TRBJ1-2	CASSPLYSYYGYTF	TGTGCCAGCAGTCCCCTATACAGTTACTATGGCTACACCTTC
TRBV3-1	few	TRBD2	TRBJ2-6	CASSQHQGREGPGGANVLTF	TGTGCCAGCAGCCAACACCAAGGGCGGGAGGGTCCGGGGGGGGCCAACGTCCTGACTTTC
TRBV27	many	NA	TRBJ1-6	CASRKQGHGNNSPLHF	TGTGCCAGCAGGAAACAGGGTCATGGGAATAATTCACCCCTCCACTTT
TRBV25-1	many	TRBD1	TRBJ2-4	CASSESGTGLKNIQYF	TGTGCCAGCAGTGAATCGGGGACAGGGCTCAAAAACATTCAGTACTTC
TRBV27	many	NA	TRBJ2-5	CASSLDGGGGGWGTQYF	TGTGCCAGCAGCCTGGACGGAGGAGGCGGCGGGTGGGGGACCCAGTACTTC
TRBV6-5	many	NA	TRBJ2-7	CASSYRGPSYEQYF	TGTGCCAGCAGTTACAGGGGCCCGAGTTACGAGCAGTACTTC